The T cell receptor (beta chain) described here comes from a study of cytomegalovirus exposure and HLA in healthy donors. Everyone who donated was a healthy bone marrow donor. The PCR made use of 60 Vbeta and 13 Jbeta primers. Profiling relied on immunoSEQ multiplex PCR, and the TCRdb table lists in-frame clones only, not all of them. The sample lists 150,000 or so clones, roughly 78% seen once, with around 3.1% in the top ten. The sample consisted of PBMCs. The sequence derives from a woman in her 40s in good health and CMV-seronegative.

In DNA form, the CDR3 reads TGCGCCAGCAGCATAGGGACAGGGGCGGAAGCTTTCTTT. This gives the protein CASSIGTGAEAFF. The V gene is TRBV5-1, the J gene TRBJ1-1; 10 nucleotides align to TRBD1. The germline CDR1 and CDR2 sequences are SGHRS and YFSETQ. V lost 4 bases to trimming and J lost 8 bases; unmatched junction nucleotides: 5. The CDR3 sequence is 13 residues long.